What follows is one T cell receptor beta chain and its context. This entry comes from a study of T cell responses to AZD1222 COVID-19 vaccine. In the study overall: The study pooled second doses at about 4 or about 12 weeks.

From germline, CDR1 is LNHNV and CDR2 YYDKDF (reference sequence). The CDR3 totals 15 residues. The V end was cut by 5 bases, the J end by 4 bases, with 14 bases between. Method: immunoSEQ multiplex PCR; TCRdb's copy keeps in-frame clones and lacks some. In the table there are 120,000 to 150,000 clones, about 91% of which are singletons. The chain carries TRBV15 and TRBJ2-2; tentatively, D is TRBD1 or TRBD2 (5 bases each). Material: peripheral blood, obtained on day 0 of AZD1222 vaccination. This TCR came from an adult in good health. The CDR3, as DNA: TGTGCCACCAGCTGGGACCCCAGAAGCACCGGGGAGCTGTTTTTT. This codes for CATSWDPRSTGELFF.